These T cell receptor beta chains were read from a single sample in a study of shared clonotypes between healthy human individuals. Only in-frame clones appear in the TCRdb table, and some are missing; sequencing was by immunoSEQ multiplex PCR. The sample carries under 700,000 clones, 85% to 95% recorded once. Sequencing was carried out using naive CD8+ T cells sorted from blood. These receptors originate from a woman aged 25 to 39 in good health. Both conserved end residues are trimmed from each CDR3.

CDR3aa: ASSLGSGTGRSYEQY
j_gene: TRBJ2-7
v_gene: TRBV28

CDR3aa: ASSPLSSYNEQF
j_gene: TRBJ2-1
v_gene: TRBV27

CDR3aa: ASSAEFYGAGELF
j_gene: TRBJ2-2
v_gene: TRBV5-5

CDR3aa: ASSLPRGPGTEENGYT
j_gene: TRBJ1-2
v_gene: TRBV18

CDR3aa: ASSFPTPQQY
j_gene: TRBJ2-7
v_gene: TRBV28

CDR3aa: ASSLDSPSGAYEQY
j_gene: TRBJ2-7
v_gene: TRBV7-2

CDR3aa: SVGAGTGGYEQY
j_gene: TRBJ2-7
v_gene: TRBV29-1

CDR3aa: ASSFNRGPYEQY
j_gene: TRBJ2-7
v_gene: TRBV5-5

CDR3aa: ASSATAGAEAF
j_gene: TRBJ1-1
v_gene: TRBV9

CDR3aa: SVDRVYNEQF
j_gene: TRBJ2-1
v_gene: TRBV29-1

CDR3aa: ATSRDSLGSGSYEQY
j_gene: TRBJ2-7
v_gene: TRBV15

CDR3aa: ASSPGTRLAKNIQY
j_gene: TRBJ2-4
v_gene: TRBV28

CDR3aa: SVEDPGQAYEQY
j_gene: -
v_gene: TRBV29-1

CDR3aa: ASSKAGSWDEQF
j_gene: TRBJ2-1
v_gene: TRBV7-2

CDR3aa: ASSSTSAGVEQY
j_gene: TRBJ2-7
v_gene: TRBV11-3

CDR3aa: ASSLMGTNEQF
j_gene: TRBJ2-1
v_gene: TRBV27

CDR3aa: ASRGDASSTDTQY
j_gene: TRBJ2-3
v_gene: TRBV6-6

CDR3aa: ASSQYFSSISYNEQF
j_gene: TRBJ2-1
v_gene: TRBV14

CDR3aa: ASSPEGGGSDTQY
j_gene: TRBJ2-3
v_gene: TRBV18

CDR3aa: ASTPRGEGFLIRDGYT
j_gene: TRBJ1-2
v_gene: TRBV28

CDR3aa: ASSFQTSGSDEQY
j_gene: TRBJ2-7
v_gene: TRBV4-1

CDR3aa: ASSEKRGAYSGNQPQH
j_gene: TRBJ1-5
v_gene: TRBV2

CDR3aa: ASSLQGRTEAF
j_gene: TRBJ1-1
v_gene: TRBV27

CDR3aa: ASSPDRMLKGPTYEQY
j_gene: TRBJ2-7
v_gene: TRBV5-1

CDR3aa: ASSATSGSYNEQF
j_gene: TRBJ2-1
v_gene: TRBV9

CDR3aa: ASPTDLPTCL
j_gene: TRBJ1-6
v_gene: TRBV27

CDR3aa: ASSQGRGREGTNEQF
j_gene: TRBJ2-1
v_gene: TRBV7-9

CDR3aa: AISEAGSSYEQY
j_gene: TRBJ2-7
v_gene: TRBV10-3

CDR3aa: ASSSLAVSNQPQH
j_gene: TRBJ1-5
v_gene: TRBV28